This T cell receptor beta chain was identified during a study of cytomegalovirus exposure and HLA in healthy donors. Researchers ran the PCR with 60 Vbeta and 13 Jbeta primers. Clones were read by immunoSEQ multiplex PCR, and TCRdb kept only the in-frame ones, dropping some. This table holds 150,000 to 200,000 clones, 81% found once. CDR3 length: 14 amino acids. Germline loops: CDR1 GTSNPN, CDR2 SVGIG (reference sequence). The V gene end was trimmed by 3 bases and the J gene end by 3 bases; junction bases not matched to a gene: 7. The chain carries TRBV30 and TRBJ1-2; TRBD1 matches at 7 bases. The sequence was obtained from a man in his late teens or twenties in good health and CMV-seronegative. The source material was PBMCs. CDR3 bases: TGTGCCTGGAGCTTGCCGGGACAGTACTATGGCTACACCTTC. Its translation: CAWSLPGQYYGYTF.